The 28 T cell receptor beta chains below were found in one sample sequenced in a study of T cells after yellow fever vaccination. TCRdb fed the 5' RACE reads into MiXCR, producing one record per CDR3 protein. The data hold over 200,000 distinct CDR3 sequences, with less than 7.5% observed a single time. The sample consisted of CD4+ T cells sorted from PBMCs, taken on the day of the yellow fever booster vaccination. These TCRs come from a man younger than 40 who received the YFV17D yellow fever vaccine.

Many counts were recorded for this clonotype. The CDR3 is CASSYDTPGQYF. CDR3 sequence (DNA): TGTGCCAGCAGCTATGATACACCCGGCCAGTACTTC. The chain links TRBV12-3 or TRBV12-4 to TRBJ2-5; D uncertain. V was shortened by 6 bases and J by 10 bases, with 15 bases between the two germline ends. This CDR3 region has 12 residues.

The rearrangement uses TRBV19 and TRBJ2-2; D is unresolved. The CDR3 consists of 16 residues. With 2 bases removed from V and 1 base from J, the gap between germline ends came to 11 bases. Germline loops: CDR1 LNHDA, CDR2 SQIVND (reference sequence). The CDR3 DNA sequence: TGTGCCAGTAGTATATTCAGTGGGAAGAACACCGGGGAGCTGTTTTTT. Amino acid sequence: CASSIFSGKNTGELFF.

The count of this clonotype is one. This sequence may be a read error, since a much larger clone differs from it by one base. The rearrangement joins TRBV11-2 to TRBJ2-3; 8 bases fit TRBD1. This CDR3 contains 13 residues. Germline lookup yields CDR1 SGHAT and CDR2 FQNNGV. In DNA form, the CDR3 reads TGTGCCAGCGGACAGGGTGTAACGGATACGCAGTGTTTT. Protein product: CASGQGVTDTQCF.

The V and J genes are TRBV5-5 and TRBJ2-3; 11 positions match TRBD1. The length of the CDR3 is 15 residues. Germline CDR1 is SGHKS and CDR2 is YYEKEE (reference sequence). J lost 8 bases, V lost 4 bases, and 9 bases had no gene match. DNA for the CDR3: TGTGCCAGCAGCGCCAGGACAGGGGGCGAGTTTACGCAGTATTTT. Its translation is CASSARTGGEFTQYF. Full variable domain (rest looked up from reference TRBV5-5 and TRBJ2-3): DAGVTQSPTHLIKTRGQQVTLRCSPISGHKSVSWYQQVLGQGPQFIFQYYEKEERGRGNFPDRFSARQFPNYSSELNVNALLLGDSALYLCASSARTGGEFTQYFGPGTRLTVL.

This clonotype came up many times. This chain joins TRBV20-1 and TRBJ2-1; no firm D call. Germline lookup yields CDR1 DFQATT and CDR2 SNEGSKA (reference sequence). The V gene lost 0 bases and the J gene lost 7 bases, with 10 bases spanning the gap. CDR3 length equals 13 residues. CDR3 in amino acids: CSARDSPRNEQFF. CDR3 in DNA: TGCAGTGCTAGAGATTCCCCACGGAATGAGCAGTTCTTC.

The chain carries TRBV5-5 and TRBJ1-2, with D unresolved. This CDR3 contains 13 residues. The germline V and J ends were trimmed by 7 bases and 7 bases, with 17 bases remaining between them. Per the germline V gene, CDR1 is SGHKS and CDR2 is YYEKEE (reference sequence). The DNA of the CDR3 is TGTGCCAGCGGACCCAGGCGCCGTACTGGCTACACCTTC. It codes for CASGPRRRTGYTF.

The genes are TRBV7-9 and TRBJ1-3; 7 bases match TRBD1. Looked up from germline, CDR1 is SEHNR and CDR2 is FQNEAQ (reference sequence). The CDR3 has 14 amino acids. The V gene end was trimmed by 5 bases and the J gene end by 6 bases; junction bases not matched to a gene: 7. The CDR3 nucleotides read TGTGCCAGCAGCCCCGGACAGGAGACAAACACCATATATTTT. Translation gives CASSPGQETNTIYF. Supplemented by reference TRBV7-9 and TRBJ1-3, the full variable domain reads DTGVSQNPRHKITKRGQNVTFRCDPISEHNRLYWYRQTLGQGPEFLTYFQNEAQLEKSRLLSDRFSAERPKGSFSTLEIQRTEQGDSAMYLCASSPGQETNTIYFGEGSWLTVV.

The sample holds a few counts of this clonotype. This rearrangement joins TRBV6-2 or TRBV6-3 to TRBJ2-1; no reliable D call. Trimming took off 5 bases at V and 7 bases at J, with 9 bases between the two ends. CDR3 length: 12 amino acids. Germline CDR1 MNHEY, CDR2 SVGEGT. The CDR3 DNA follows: TGTGCCAGCAGTCATACTGGGAATGAGCAGTTCTTC. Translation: CASSHTGNEQFF.

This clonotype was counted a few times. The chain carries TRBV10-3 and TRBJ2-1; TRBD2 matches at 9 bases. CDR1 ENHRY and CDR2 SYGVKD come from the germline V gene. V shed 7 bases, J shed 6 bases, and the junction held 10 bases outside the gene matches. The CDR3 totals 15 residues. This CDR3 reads CAINLSGSSGNEQFF. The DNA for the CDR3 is TGTGCCATCAACCTTAGCGGGAGTTCAGGCAATGAGCAGTTCTTC.

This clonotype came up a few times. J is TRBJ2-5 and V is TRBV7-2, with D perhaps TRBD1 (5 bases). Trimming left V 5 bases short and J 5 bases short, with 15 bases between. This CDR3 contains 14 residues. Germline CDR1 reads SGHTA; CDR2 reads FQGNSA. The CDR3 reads CASSPTPSGETQYF. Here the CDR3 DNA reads TGTGCCAGCAGCCCCACCCCTTCAGGGGAGACCCAGTACTTC.

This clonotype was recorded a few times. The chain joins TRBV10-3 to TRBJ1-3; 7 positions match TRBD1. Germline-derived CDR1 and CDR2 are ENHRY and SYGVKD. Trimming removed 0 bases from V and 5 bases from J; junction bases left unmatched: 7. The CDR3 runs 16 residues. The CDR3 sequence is CAISESGTVTRNTIYF. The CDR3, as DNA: TGTGCCATCAGTGAGTCAGGGACAGTTACCCGAAACACCATATATTTT.

The CDR3 loop is CATSRAKQETQYF. The CDR3 region has the DNA TGTGCCACAAGTCGGGCTAAACAAGAGACCCAGTACTTC. The chain carries TRBV19 and TRBJ2-5, with unresolved D. V lost 10 bases, J lost 2 bases, and 14 bases lay in between. CDR3 length: 13 amino acids. Germline V gene data show CDR1 as LNHDA and CDR2 as SQIVND (reference sequence). Supplemented by reference TRBV19 and TRBJ2-5, the full variable domain reads DGGITQSPKYLFRKEGQNVTLSCEQNLNHDAMYWYRQDPGQGLRLIYYSQIVNDFQKGDIAEGYSVSREKKESFPLTVTSAQKNPTAFYLCATSRAKQETQYFGPGTRLLVL.

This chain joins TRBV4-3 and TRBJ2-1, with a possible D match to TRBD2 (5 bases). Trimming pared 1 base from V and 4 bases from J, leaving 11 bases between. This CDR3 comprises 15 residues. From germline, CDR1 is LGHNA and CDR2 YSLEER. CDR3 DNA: TGCGCCAGCAGCCAAGGAGGGAACCCTTACAATGAGCAGTTCTTC. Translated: CASSQGGNPYNEQFF.

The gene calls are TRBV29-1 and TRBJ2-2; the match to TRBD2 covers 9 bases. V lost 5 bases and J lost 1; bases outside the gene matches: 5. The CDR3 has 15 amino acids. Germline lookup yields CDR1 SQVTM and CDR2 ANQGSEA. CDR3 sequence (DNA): TGCAGCGTTATAGTAGCGGGAGTGAACACCGGGGAGCTGTTTTTT. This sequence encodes CSVIVAGVNTGELFF.

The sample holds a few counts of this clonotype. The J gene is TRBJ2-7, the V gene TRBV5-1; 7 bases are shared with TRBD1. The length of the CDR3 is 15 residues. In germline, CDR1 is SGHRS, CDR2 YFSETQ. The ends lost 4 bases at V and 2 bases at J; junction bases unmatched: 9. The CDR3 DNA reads TGCGCCAGCAGCCAACTTCCGGGACAGACCTACGAGCAGTACTTC. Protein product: CASSQLPGQTYEQYF.

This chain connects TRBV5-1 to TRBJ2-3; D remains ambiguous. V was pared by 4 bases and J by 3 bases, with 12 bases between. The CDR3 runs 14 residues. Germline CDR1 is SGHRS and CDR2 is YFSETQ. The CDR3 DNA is TGCGCCAGCAGCGAATCTCCCCCGACAGATACGCAGTATTTT. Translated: CASSESPPTDTQYF.

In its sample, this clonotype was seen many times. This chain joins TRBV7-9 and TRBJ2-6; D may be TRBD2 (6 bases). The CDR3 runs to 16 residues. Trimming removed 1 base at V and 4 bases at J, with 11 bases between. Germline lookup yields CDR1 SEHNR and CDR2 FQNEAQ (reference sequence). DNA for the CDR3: TGTGCCAGCAGCTTAGGAGGCGGGGCCGGGGCCAACGTCCTGACTTTC. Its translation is CASSLGGGAGANVLTF.

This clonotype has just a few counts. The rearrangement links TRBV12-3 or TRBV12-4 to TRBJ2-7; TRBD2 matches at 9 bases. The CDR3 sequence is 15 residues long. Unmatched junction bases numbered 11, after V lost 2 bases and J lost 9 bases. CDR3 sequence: CASSLRLAGTGAQYF. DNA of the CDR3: TGTGCCAGCAGTTTACGGCTAGCGGGGACTGGGGCGCAGTACTTC.

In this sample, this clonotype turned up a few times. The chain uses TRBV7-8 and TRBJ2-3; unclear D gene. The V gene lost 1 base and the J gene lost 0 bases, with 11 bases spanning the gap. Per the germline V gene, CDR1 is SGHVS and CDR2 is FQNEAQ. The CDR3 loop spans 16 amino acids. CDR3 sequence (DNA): TGTGCCAGCAGCTTAGGTTCGCGGATCAGCACAGATACGCAGTATTTT. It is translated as CASSLGSRISTDTQYF.

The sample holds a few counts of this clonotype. Here the CDR3 reads CASSLSPGTQYF. The CDR3 nucleotides read TGTGCCAGCAGTTTGAGTCCGGGAACCCAGTACTTC. The chain employs TRBV12-3 or TRBV12-4 and TRBJ2-5; possibly TRBD2 for D (5 bases). Trimming pared 3 bases from V and 8 bases from J, leaving 10 bases between. The CDR3 consists of 12 residues.

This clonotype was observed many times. The CDR3 loop reads CSVQMSGVGTEAFF. CDR3 in DNA: TGCAGCGTTCAAATGTCCGGGGTCGGGACTGAAGCTTTCTTT. The chain carries TRBV29-1 and TRBJ1-1; D is uncertain. The V and J ends lost 5 bases and 5 bases respectively, with 18 bases between them. The CDR3 totals 14 residues. CDR1 and CDR2 from the germline V gene are SQVTM and ANQGSEA.

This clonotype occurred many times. Written as DNA, the CDR3 is TGTGCCAGCAAGCCTAGTTTAGCCGCGCAGGGTAGGCCCACCGGGGAGCTGTTTTTT. Amino acids: CASKPSLAAQGRPTGELFF. This rearrangement joins TRBV12-3 or TRBV12-4 to TRBJ2-2; weak D call: TRBD1 (5 bases). The CDR3 extends over 19 amino acids. V was cut by 7 bases and J by 4 bases, with 28 bases left in between.

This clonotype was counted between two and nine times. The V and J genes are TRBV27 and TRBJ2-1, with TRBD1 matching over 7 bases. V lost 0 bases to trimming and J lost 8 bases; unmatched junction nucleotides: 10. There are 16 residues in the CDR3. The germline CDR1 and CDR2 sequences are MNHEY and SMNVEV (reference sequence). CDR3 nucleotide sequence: TGTGCCAGCAGTTTATCTTGGACAGGTGGGGGCTATGAGCAGTTCTTC. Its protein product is CASSLSWTGGGYEQFF.

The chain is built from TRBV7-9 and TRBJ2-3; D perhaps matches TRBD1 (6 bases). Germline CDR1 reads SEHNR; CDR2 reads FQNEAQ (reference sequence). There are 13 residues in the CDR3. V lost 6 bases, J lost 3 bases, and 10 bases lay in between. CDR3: CASRWTATDTQYF. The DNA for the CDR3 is TGTGCCAGCAGGTGGACAGCGACAGATACGCAGTATTTT. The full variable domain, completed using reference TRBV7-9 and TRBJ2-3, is DTGVSQNPRHKITKRGQNVTFRCDPISEHNRLYWYRQTLGQGPEFLTYFQNEAQLEKSRLLSDRFSAERPKGSFSTLEIQRTEQGDSAMYLCASRWTATDTQYFGPGTRLTVL.

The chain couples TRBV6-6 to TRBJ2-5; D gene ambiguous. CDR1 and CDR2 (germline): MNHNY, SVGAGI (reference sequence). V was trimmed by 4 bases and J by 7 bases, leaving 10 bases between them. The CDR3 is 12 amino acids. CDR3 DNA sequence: TGTGCCAGCAGTTTCGAGGACGGGACCCAGTACTTC. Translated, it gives CASSFEDGTQYF.

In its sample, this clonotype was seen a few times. This chain's CDR3 is CASSVEPGPYNEQFF. In DNA form, the CDR3 reads TGTGCCAGCAGCGTAGAACCGGGGCCCTACAATGAGCAGTTCTTC. The chain employs TRBV9 and TRBJ2-1; D could derive from TRBD1 or TRBD2 (5 bases each). The V gene lost 0 bases and the J gene lost 2 bases, with 9 bases spanning the gap. From germline, CDR1 is SGDLS and CDR2 YYNGEE. The CDR3 extends over 15 amino acids.

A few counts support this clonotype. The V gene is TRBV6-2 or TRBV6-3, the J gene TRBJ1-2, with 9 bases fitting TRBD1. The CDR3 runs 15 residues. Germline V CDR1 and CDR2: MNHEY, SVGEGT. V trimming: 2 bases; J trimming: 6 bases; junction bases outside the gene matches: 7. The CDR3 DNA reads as TGTGCCAGCAGTTACGCCCCCGACAGGGGGAATGGCTACACCTTC. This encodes CASSYAPDRGNGYTF.

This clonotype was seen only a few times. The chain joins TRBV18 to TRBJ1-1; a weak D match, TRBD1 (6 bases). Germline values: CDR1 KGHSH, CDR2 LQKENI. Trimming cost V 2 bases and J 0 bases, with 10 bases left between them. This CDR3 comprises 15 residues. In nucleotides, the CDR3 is TGTGCCAGCTCACCATGGGACAATATGAACACTGAAGCTTTCTTT. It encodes CASSPWDNMNTEAFF.